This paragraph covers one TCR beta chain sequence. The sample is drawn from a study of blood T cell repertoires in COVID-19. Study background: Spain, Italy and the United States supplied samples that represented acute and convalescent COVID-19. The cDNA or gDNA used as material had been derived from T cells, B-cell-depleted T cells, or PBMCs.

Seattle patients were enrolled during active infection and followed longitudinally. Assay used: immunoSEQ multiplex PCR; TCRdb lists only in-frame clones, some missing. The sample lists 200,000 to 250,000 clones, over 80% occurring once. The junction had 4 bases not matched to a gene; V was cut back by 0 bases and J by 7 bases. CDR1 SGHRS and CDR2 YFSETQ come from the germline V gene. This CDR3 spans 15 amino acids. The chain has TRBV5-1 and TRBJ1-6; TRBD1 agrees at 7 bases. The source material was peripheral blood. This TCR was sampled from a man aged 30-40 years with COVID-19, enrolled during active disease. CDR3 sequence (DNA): TGCGCCAGCAGCTTGGGGGGACAGAACAATTCACCCCTCCACTTT. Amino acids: CASSLGGQNNSPLHF.